Detailed here is one T cell receptor beta chain. No cognate antigen has been identified for it. Nothing much larger sits one base from this clone, and base qualities are not available. Cut back by 0 bases and 6 bases, the V and J ends lie 9 bases apart. The CDR3, cysteine through phenylalanine, is 13 amino acids long. The entry retains the CDR3 DNA only, 39 bases that are in frame from base 1. CDR1 MGHRA and CDR2 YSYEKL were looked up in the germline V gene. This record belongs to a study of T cell changes during pregnancy in multiple sclerosis (dated by TCRdb to 2018 to 2020). Context from the whole study: In women with multiple sclerosis, the researchers looked at how the T cell repertoire shifted as pregnancy progressed.

The library was obtained by the immunoSEQ multiplex PCR assay. Entries here come from immuneACCESS through TCRdb and include only in-frame sequences with V and J called. Some clones fail to appear in such tables; in the studies checked, an unresolved V gene covers under half of the shortfall, and the cause of the remainder is unknown. This sample gives roughly 87,000 clones in total; roughly nine tenths of them show up just once. Of the sample, roughly 3.5% falls within the top ten clones. Here the chain combines TRBV4-1 and TRBJ2-7, and perhaps TRBD1 as D gene, on 5 matching bases. This receptor was identified in a female donor in good health, serving as a control in a pregnancy study. Some clones in this sample may be carry-over from other donors' samples. The specimen was PBMCs, collected in the first trimester of pregnancy. The DNA reads TGCGCCAGCAGCCAAGAACAAGGGGCCGAGCAGTACTTC. The translation is CASSQEQGAEQYF.